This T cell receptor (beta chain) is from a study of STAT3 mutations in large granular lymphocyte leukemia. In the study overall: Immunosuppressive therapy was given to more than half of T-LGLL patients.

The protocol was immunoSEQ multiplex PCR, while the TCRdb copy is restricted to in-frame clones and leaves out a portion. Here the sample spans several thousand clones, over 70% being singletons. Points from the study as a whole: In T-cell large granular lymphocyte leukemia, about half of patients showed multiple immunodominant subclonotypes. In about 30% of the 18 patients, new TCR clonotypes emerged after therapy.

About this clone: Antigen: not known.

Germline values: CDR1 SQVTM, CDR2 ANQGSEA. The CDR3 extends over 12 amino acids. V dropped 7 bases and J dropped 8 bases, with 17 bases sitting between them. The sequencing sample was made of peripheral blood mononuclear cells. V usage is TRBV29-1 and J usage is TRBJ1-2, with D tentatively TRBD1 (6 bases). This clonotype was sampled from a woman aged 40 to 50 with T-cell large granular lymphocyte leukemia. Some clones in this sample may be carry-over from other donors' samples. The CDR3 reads CSAGGRPGGYTF. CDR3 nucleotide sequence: TGCAGCGCCGGGGGGCGCCCAGGGGGCTACACCTTC.